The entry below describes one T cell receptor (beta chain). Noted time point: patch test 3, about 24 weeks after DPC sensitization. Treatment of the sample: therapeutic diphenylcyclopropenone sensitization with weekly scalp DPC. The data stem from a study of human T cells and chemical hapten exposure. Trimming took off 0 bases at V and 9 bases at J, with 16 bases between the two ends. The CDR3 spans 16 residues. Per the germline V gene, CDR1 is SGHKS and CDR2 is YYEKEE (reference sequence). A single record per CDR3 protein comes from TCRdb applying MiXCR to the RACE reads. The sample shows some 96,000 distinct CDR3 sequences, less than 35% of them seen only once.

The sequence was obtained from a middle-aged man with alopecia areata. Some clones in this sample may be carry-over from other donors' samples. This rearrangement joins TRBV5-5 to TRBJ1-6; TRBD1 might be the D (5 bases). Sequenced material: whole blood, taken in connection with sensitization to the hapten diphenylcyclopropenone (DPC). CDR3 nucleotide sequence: TGTGCCAGCAGCTTGGCCGGGCCAGGGATGATTTCACCCCTCCACTTT. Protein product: CASSLAGPGMISPLHF.